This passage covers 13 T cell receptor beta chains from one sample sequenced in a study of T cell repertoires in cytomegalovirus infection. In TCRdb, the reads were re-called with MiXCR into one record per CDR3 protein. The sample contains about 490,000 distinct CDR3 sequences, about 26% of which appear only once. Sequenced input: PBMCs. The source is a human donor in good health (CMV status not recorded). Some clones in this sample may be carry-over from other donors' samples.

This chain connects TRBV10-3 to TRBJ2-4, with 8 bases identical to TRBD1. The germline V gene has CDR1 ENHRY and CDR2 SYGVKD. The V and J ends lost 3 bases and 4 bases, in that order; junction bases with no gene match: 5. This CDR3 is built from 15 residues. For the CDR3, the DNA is TGTGCCATCAGTGACCCAGGGGGCGGGAAAAACATTCAGTACTTC. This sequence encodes CAISDPGGGKNIQYF.

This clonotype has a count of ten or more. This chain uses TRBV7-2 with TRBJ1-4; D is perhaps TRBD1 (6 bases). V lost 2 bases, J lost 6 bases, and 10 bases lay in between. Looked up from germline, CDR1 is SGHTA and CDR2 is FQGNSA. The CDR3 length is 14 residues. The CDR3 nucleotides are TGTGCCAGCAGCTTATGGGGGGCTGATGAAAAACTGTTTTTT. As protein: CASSLWGADEKLFF.

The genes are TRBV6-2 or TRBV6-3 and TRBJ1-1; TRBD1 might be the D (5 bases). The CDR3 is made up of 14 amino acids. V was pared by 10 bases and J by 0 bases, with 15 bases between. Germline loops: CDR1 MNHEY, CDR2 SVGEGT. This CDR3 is CATFSRGLNTEAFF. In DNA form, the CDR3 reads TGTGCCACCTTTAGCCGGGGCTTGAACACTGAAGCTTTCTTT.

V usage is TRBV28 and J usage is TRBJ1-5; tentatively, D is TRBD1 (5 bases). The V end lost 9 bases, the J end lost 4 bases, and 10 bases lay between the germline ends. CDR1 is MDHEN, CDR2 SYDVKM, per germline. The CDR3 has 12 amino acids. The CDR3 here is CASLEGNQPQHF. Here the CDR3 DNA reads TGTGCCAGTTTAGAGGGGAATCAGCCCCAGCATTTT.

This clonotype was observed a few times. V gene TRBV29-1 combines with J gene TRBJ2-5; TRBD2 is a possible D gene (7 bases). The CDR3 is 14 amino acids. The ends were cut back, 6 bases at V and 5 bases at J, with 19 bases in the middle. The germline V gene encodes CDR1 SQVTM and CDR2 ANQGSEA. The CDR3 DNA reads TGCAGCGTCTCACCGCGGGGGCGCGGGGAGACCCAGTACTTC. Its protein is CSVSPRGRGETQYF. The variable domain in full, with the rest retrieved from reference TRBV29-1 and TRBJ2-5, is SAVISQKPSRDICQRGTSLTIQCQVDSQVTMMFWYRQQPGQSLTLIATANQGSEATYESGFVIDKFPISRPNLTFSTLTVSNMSPEDSSIYLCSVSPRGRGETQYFGPGTRLLVL.

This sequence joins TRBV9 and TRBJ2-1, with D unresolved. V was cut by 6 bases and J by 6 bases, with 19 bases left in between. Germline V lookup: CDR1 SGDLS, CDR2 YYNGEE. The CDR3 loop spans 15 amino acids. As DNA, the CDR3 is TGTGCCAGCACCGTGGGCCAAACACCGGGCAATGAGCAGTTCTTC. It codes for CASTVGQTPGNEQFF.

CDR3 sequence: CASSSTRVSKETQYF. Here the CDR3 DNA reads TGTGCCAGCAGCTCCACTCGGGTCTCCAAAGAGACCCAGTACTTC. The gene calls are TRBV7-4 and TRBJ2-5; D is unclear. Germline V CDR1 and CDR2: SGHVT, SQSDAQ. The CDR3 loop spans 15 amino acids. V was pared by 4 bases and J by 3 bases, with 15 bases between.

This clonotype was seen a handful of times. Written as DNA, the CDR3 is TGTGCCAGCAGCCCCCGACCCCAGGGGGTCCCAGGGGAACAGGACGAGCAGTACGTC. Its protein is CASSPRPQGVPGEQDEQYV. J is TRBJ2-7 and V is TRBV9, with 7 positions matching TRBD1. V gave up 4 bases and J gave up 5 bases; unmatched junction bases: 24. The V gene's germline CDR1 is SGDLS and CDR2 YYNGEE. CDR3 length equals 19 residues.

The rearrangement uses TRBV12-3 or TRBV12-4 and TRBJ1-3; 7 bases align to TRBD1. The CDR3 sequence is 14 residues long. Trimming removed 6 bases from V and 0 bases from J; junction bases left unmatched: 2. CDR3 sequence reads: CASRAGGSGNTIYF. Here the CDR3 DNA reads TGTGCCAGCAGGGCAGGGGGCTCTGGAAACACCATATATTTT.

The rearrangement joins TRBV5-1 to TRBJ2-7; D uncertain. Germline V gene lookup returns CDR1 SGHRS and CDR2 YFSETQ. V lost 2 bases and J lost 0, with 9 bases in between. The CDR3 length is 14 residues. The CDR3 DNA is TGCGCCAGCAGCTTAGACCGATTCTCCTACGAGCAGTACTTC. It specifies CASSLDRFSYEQYF.

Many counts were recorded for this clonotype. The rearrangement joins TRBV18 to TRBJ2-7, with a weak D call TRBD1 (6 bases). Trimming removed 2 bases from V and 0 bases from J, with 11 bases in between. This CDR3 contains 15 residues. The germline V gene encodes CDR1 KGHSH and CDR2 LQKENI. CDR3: CASSPGQTSSYEQYV. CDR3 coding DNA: TGTGCCAGCTCACCAGGACAGACGAGCTCCTACGAGCAGTACGTC.

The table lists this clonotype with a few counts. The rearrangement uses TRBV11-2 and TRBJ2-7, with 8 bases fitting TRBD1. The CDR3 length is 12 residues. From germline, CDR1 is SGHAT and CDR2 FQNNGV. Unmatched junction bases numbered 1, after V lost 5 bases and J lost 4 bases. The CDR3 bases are TGTGCCAGCAGCCGACAGGGGTACGAGCAGTACGTC. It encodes CASSRQGYEQYV.

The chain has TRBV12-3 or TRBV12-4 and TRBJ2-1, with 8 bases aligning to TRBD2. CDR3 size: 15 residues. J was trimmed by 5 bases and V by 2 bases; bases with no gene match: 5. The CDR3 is CASSLWREANNEQFF. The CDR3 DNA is TGTGCCAGCAGTTTATGGCGGGAGGCAAACAATGAGCAGTTCTTC.